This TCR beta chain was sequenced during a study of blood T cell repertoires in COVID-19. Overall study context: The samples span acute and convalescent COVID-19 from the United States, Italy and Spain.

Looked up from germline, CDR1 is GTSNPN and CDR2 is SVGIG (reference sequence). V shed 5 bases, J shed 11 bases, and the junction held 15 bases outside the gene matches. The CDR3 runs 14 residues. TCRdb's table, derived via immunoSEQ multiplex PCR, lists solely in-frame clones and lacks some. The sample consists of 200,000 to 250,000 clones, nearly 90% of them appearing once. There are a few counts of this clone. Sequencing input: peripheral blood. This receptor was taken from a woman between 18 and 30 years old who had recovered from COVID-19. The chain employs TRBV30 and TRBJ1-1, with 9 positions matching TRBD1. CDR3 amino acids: CAWDSGQGITGAFF. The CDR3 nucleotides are TGTGCCTGGGACTCGGGACAGGGTATAACAGGGGCTTTCTTT.